This T cell receptor (beta chain) was sequenced during a study of cytomegalovirus exposure and HLA in healthy donors. 60 Vbeta and 13 Jbeta primers were used in PCR. Profiled with immunoSEQ multiplex PCR; TCRdb holds only in-frame clones, not every one. This sample yields over 100,000 clones, of which approximately 78% are seen a single time; over 20% belongs to the top ten. The V gene lost 6 bases and the J gene lost 1 base, with 7 bases spanning the gap. This CDR3 is 13 amino acids long. Germline assignment: CDR1 MNHEY and CDR2 SVGAGI. Study-wide points: Altogether, 160 or so TCR beta chains were recorded as cytomegalovirus-associated.

Remarks on this clone: Its matching antigen is unknown.

The genes are TRBV6-5 and TRBJ1-3; D might be TRBD1 (6 bases). The TCR sequence derives from a man younger than 40 in good health and CMV-seropositive. Sample: PBMCs. The chain's CDR3 is CASRTGSGNTIYF. The CDR3 DNA sequence: TGTGCCAGCAGAACAGGGTCTGGAAACACCATATATTTT.